These 22 T cell receptor beta chains were sequenced from one sample in a study of siplizumab effects on memory and regulatory T cells. The protocol was immunoSEQ multiplex PCR, while the TCRdb copy is restricted to in-frame clones and leaves out a portion. The sample records 100,000 to 120,000 clones, roughly 92% being singletons. The specimen was CD4+ T cells sorted from blood. The source is a human donor in good health.

The chain uses TRBV18 and TRBJ2-5; D may be TRBD1 or TRBD2 (6 bases each). Germline assignment: CDR1 KGHSH and CDR2 LQKENI. The CDR3 loop spans 15 amino acids. Between the trimmed V and J ends, which lost 3 bases and 4 bases, there was a span of 15 bases. In nucleotides, the CDR3 is TGTGCCAGCTCACCGGCGGGGCTAGGGGGAGAGACCCAGTACTTC. It codes for CASSPAGLGGETQYF.

The chain carries TRBV5-6 and TRBJ2-4; unclear D gene. V was shortened by 4 bases and J by 0 bases, with 11 bases between the two germline ends. The CDR3 totals 15 residues. Germline lookup yields CDR1 SGHDT and CDR2 YYEEEE. In DNA form, the CDR3 reads TGTGCCAGCAGCCGTAGAATAGTAGCCAAAAACATTCAGTACTTC. The encoded protein is CASSRRIVAKNIQYF.

This CDR3 reads CASSSAAYNEQFF. CDR3 DNA sequence: TGTGCCAGCAGCTCCGCCGCCTACAATGAGCAGTTCTTC. The gene calls are TRBV7-6 and TRBJ2-1; D unclear. Trimming removed 4 bases at V and 2 bases at J, with 6 bases between. The CDR3 has 13 residues. The germline V gene has CDR1 SGHVS and CDR2 FNYEAQ.

The rearrangement links TRBV6-5 to TRBJ1-6; D unclear. V lost 5 bases and J 3 bases, leaving 11 bases between the germline ends. Germline loops: CDR1 MNHEY, CDR2 SVGAGI. This CDR3 is built from 15 residues. The CDR3 reads CASSQTESYNSPLHF. DNA for the CDR3: TGTGCCAGCAGTCAGACGGAGAGCTATAATTCACCCCTCCACTTT.

The rearrangement links TRBV7-2 to TRBJ2-7, with D perhaps matching TRBD1 (5 bases). This CDR3 region has 14 residues. Trimming shortened V by 0 bases and J by 3 bases, and 9 bases separated the two germline ends. Looked up from germline, CDR1 is SGHTA and CDR2 is FQGNSA. The CDR3, as DNA: TGTGCCAGCAGCTTAGCTGACAGCCGCTACGAGCAGTACTTC. Amino acid sequence: CASSLADSRYEQYF.

V usage is TRBV18 and J usage is TRBJ2-2; D is unclear. The CDR3 totals 16 residues. V lost 3 bases to trimming and J lost 2 bases, with 13 bases between them. Germline V gene sequence: CDR1 KGHSH, CDR2 LQKENI. This CDR3 is CASSPFLQINTGELFF. CDR3 DNA sequence: TGTGCCAGCTCACCTTTCCTACAGATAAACACCGGGGAGCTGTTTTTT. The full variable domain, with the rest looked up from reference TRBV18 and TRBJ2-2, is NAGVMQNPRHLVRRRGQEARLRCSPMKGHSHVYWYRQLPEEGLKFMVYLQKENIIDESGMPKERFSAEFPKEGPSILRIQQVVRGDSAAYFCASSPFLQINTGELFFGEGSRLTVL.

This clone was seen only once. This rearrangement joins TRBV10-1 to TRBJ2-5; tentatively, D is TRBD1 (5 bases). This CDR3 has 16 residues. Germline V CDR1 and CDR2: WNHNN, SYGVQD (reference sequence). Deletions cut 5 bases from V and 0 bases from J, with 16 bases between. The CDR3 sequence is CASSPGQGRHQETQYF. The DNA of the CDR3 is TGCGCCAGCAGTCCGGGCCAGGGAAGGCACCAAGAGACCCAGTACTTC.

The gene calls are TRBV5-1 and TRBJ2-3; TRBD1 matches 8 bases. The CDR3 is made up of 16 amino acids. Trimming removed 4 bases from V and 3 bases from J; junction bases left unmatched: 10. The germline CDR1 and CDR2 sequences are SGHRS and YFSETQ. The CDR3 protein is CASSPDRVGDTDTQYF. The CDR3 bases are TGCGCCAGCAGCCCGGACAGGGTCGGTGATACAGATACGCAGTATTTT.

V and J are TRBV5-4 and TRBJ1-2; D unresolved. The CDR3 has 13 amino acids. The V gene lost 0 bases and the J gene lost 4 bases, with 7 bases spanning the gap. From germline, CDR1 is SGHNT and CDR2 YYREEE (reference sequence). The CDR3 nucleotides are TGTGCCAGCAGCTTGGACGGGCCCTATGGCTACACCTTC. Amino acid sequence: CASSLDGPYGYTF.

The chain's CDR3 is CASSLGLAGTTSTDTQYF. The CDR3, as DNA: TGTGCCAGCAGCTTAGGACTAGCGGGAACCACTAGCACAGATACGCAGTATTTT. This chain uses TRBV11-2 with TRBJ2-3, with 11 bases lining up with TRBD2. J lost 0 bases, V lost 1 base, and 6 bases had no gene match. The CDR3 runs 18 residues. The germline V gene encodes CDR1 SGHAT and CDR2 FQNNGV.

This rearrangement joins TRBV9 to TRBJ2-1, with TRBD1 matching 9 bases. Germline V CDR1 and CDR2: SGDLS, YYNGEE. CDR3 length: 15 amino acids. V lost 4 bases to trimming and J lost 5 bases; unmatched junction nucleotides: 7. The DNA of the CDR3 is TGTGCCAGCAGCCCAAGGACAGGGGTCCACAATGAGCAGTTCTTC. It codes for CASSPRTGVHNEQFF. Combining the CDR3 with reference TRBV9 and TRBJ2-1 gives the whole variable domain DSGVTQTPKHLITATGQRVTLRCSPRSGDLSVYWYQQSLDQGLQFLIQYYNGEERAKGNILERFSAQQFPDLHSELNLSSLELGDSALYFCASSPRTGVHNEQFFGPGTRLTVL.

This chain uses TRBV15 with TRBJ2-1, with D perhaps matching TRBD1 (5 bases). The V end was cut by 0 bases, the J end by 10 bases, with 19 bases between. Germline loops: CDR1 LNHNV, CDR2 YYDKDF (reference sequence). The CDR3 extends over 16 amino acids. CDR3 DNA sequence: TGTGCCACCAGCAGAGATGGGAACAGGTTCACCGGGGAGCAGTTCTTC. This translates into CATSRDGNRFTGEQFF.

This chain uses TRBV5-6 with TRBJ2-2; 7 bases map to TRBD1. Per germline, CDR1 SGHDT and CDR2 YYEEEE. Trimming removed 2 bases from V and 4 bases from J; junction bases left unmatched: 5. This CDR3 region has 15 residues. The CDR3 loop is CASSLQGLITGELFF. In DNA form, the CDR3 reads TGTGCCAGCAGCTTACAGGGGTTGATCACCGGGGAGCTGTTTTTT.

The CDR3 region is CAIRGQDYGYTF. CDR3 bases: TGTGCCATCAGGGGACAGGACTATGGCTACACCTTC. V and J are TRBV10-3 and TRBJ1-2; the match to TRBD1 covers 8 bases. This CDR3 contains 12 residues. The V segment lost 6 bases and the J segment 3 bases; nucleotides outside the gene matches: 0. Germline CDR1 is ENHRY and CDR2 is SYGVKD.

This clone was seen only once. This rearrangement joins TRBV27 to TRBJ1-1; D is undetermined. Germline CDR1 reads MNHEY; CDR2 reads SMNVEV (reference sequence). The V and J ends lost 5 bases and 4 bases respectively, with 14 bases between them. CDR3 length: 14 amino acids. The CDR3 region is CASSLTVLGTEAFF. CDR3 sequence (DNA): TGTGCCAGCAGTCTCACGGTCCTAGGCACTGAAGCTTTCTTT.

J is TRBJ2-2 and V is TRBV9, with 9 bases that match TRBD2. V was clipped by 0 bases and J by 2 bases; unmatched bases: 2. The CDR3 extends over 16 amino acids. Germline loops: CDR1 SGDLS, CDR2 YYNGEE. The CDR3 reads CASSVGLAVNTGELFF. DNA of the CDR3: TGTGCCAGCAGCGTAGGACTAGCGGTTAACACCGGGGAGCTGTTTTTT.

The rearrangement uses TRBV5-1 and TRBJ2-3; 8 bases line up with TRBD2. The J segment lost 5 bases and the V segment lost 2 bases, leaving 13 bases of the junction unmatched. Germline CDR1 reads SGHRS; CDR2 reads YFSETQ. The CDR3 totals 17 residues. The CDR3 bases are TGCGCCAGCAGCTTAGCCCCTTCCGGGAGGGCCCAAGATACGCAGTATTTT. Protein product: CASSLAPSGRAQDTQYF.

This clone was seen a few times. The chain links TRBV30 to TRBJ2-1; D is unresolved. The CDR3 sequence is 12 residues long. Trimming left V 4 bases short and J 4 bases short, with 8 bases between. CDR1 and CDR2 from the germline V gene are GTSNPN and SVGIG (reference sequence). The CDR3 DNA follows: TGTGCCTGGAATCTAAGGTACAATGAGCAGTTCTTC. This translates into CAWNLRYNEQFF.

The genes are TRBV15 and TRBJ2-3; 10 bases line up with TRBD1. The junction had 7 bases not matched to a gene; V was cut back by 2 bases and J by 5 bases. In germline, CDR1 is LNHNV, CDR2 YYDKDF (reference sequence). The CDR3 has 16 amino acids. The CDR3 region is CATSRRDRGPGDTQYF. In DNA form, the CDR3 reads TGTGCCACCAGCAGAAGGGACAGGGGCCCGGGAGATACGCAGTATTTT. Together with reference TRBV15 and TRBJ2-3, the CDR3 gives the full variable domain: DAMVIQNPRYQVTQFGKPVTLSCSQTLNHNVMYWYQQKSSQAPKLLFHYYDKDFNNEADTPDNFQSRRPNTSFCFLDIRSPGLGDTAMYLCATSRRDRGPGDTQYFGPGTRLTVL.

The chain couples TRBV27 to TRBJ2-2; TRBD1 aligns across 8 bases. The CDR3 runs to 15 residues. The junction had 14 bases not matched to a gene; V was cut back by 11 bases and J by 6 bases. Germline loops: CDR1 MNHEY, CDR2 SMNVEV (reference sequence). The CDR3 bases are TGTGCCTGCTCGAGGTTAGACAGGGGCTCCGGGGAGCTGTTTTTT. This codes for CACSRLDRGSGELFF.

V is TRBV2 and J is TRBJ1-6; perhaps TRBD1 as D (6 bases). The CDR3 has 16 amino acids. Deletions cut 6 bases from V and 4 bases from J, with 16 bases between. CDR1 is SNHLY, CDR2 FYNNEI, per germline. CDR3 sequence: CASSTGQAGYNSPLHF. CDR3 bases: TGTGCCAGCAGCACGGGACAAGCGGGGTATAATTCACCCCTCCACTTT.

This chain uses TRBV19 with TRBJ2-2; D ambiguous. Germline V gives CDR1 LNHDA, CDR2 SQIVND (reference sequence). The CDR3 totals 14 residues. V shed 6 bases and J shed 5 bases, with 13 bases lying between them. CDR3 sequence reads: CASRDSEWTGELFF. In nucleotides, the CDR3 is TGTGCCAGTAGGGATTCAGAGTGGACCGGGGAGCTGTTTTTT.